A selection of T cell receptor beta chains follows, all from one sample in a study of CD8 T cells in Susac syndrome. TCRdb fed the immunoSEQ multiplex PCR reads into MiXCR, producing one record per CDR3 protein. In the table there are approximately 220,000 distinct CDR3 sequences, approximately 90% of which are singletons. The source material was CD8+ T cells from PBMCs. Every receptor here comes from a human donor with multiple sclerosis. Both conserved end residues are part of each CDR3. D genes are given only for firm matches.

j_call: TRBJ2-7; v_call: TRBV4-3; d_call: NA; cdr3_aa: CASSQVKASASHEQYF; cdr3_nt: TGCGCCAGCAGCCAAGTAAAGGCTAGCGCAAGTCACGAGCAGTACTTC
j_call: TRBJ2-1; v_call: TRBV19; d_call: TRBD1; cdr3_aa: CASSMWGQGGNEQFF; cdr3_nt: TGTGCCAGTAGTATGTGGGGACAGGGTGGGAATGAGCAGTTCTTC
j_call: TRBJ1-1; v_call: TRBV19; d_call: NA; cdr3_aa: CASSIGVNVGREAFF; cdr3_nt: TGTGCCAGTAGTATCGGGGTGAATGTCGGGAGAGAGGCTTTCTTT
j_call: TRBJ2-2; v_call: TRBV4-3; d_call: TRBD2; cdr3_aa: CASSQDRAGLVNTGELFF; cdr3_nt: TGCGCCAGCAGCCAAGATAGGGCGGGACTAGTGAACACCGGGGAGCTGTTTTTT
j_call: TRBJ2-2; v_call: TRBV29-1; d_call: TRBD2; cdr3_aa: CSVRSGDGELFF; cdr3_nt: TGCAGCGTCAGAAGCGGGGACGGGGAGCTGTTTTTT
j_call: TRBJ2-5; v_call: TRBV12-3/TRBV12-4; d_call: NA; cdr3_aa: CASSKGLEETQYF; cdr3_nt: TGTGCCAGCAGCAAAGGACTCGAAGAGACCCAGTACTTC
j_call: TRBJ1-1; v_call: TRBV13; d_call: NA; cdr3_aa: CASSLTGRAMNTEAFF; cdr3_nt: TGTGCCAGCAGCTTAACAGGTAGGGCTATGAACACTGAAGCTTTCTTT
j_call: TRBJ2-3; v_call: TRBV11-2; d_call: NA; cdr3_aa: CASSLDYGPSTDTQYF; cdr3_nt: TGTGCCAGCAGCTTAGATTATGGACCGAGCACAGATACGCAGTATTTT
j_call: TRBJ1-1; v_call: TRBV12-3/TRBV12-4; d_call: NA; cdr3_aa: CASTDFLGSSEAFF; cdr3_nt: TGTGCCAGCACCGATTTTCTTGGGAGCAGTGAAGCTTTCTTT
j_call: TRBJ2-2; v_call: TRBV5-6; d_call: NA; cdr3_aa: CASSFVWNTGELFF; cdr3_nt: TGTGCCAGCAGCTTCGTTTGGAACACCGGGGAGCTGTTTTTT